The present entry profiles one T cell receptor (beta chain) with its context. Its cognate antigen is unknown. This sample stems from a study of blood T cells in healthy people across ages. Study outcomes and limitations: Diversity figures derived from one million T cells were judged to underestimate the true value.

The second PCR ran roughly 6 to 11 cycles with a sample-barcoded 5' primer and J-beta primers. The authors tagged each cDNA molecule using a template-switch adaptor with 12 random nucleotides. MiXCR was run by TCRdb on the 5' RACE reads, yielding one entry per CDR3 protein. The data show about a million distinct CDR3 sequences, 51% seen once. The sequence was obtained from a woman between 55 and 75 years old in good health. Sequenced sample: blood.

The CDR3 DNA reads TGCAGCGTTGAAGATCGAGATAGCGGGATATACAATGAGCAGTACTTC. It specifies CSVEDRDSGIYNEQYF. The chain links TRBV29-1 to TRBJ2-1; 8 bases line up with TRBD2. TRBJ2-7 matches the DNA end more closely, so the J call is doubtful. The germline V gene encodes CDR1 SQVTM and CDR2 ANQGSEA. This CDR3 has 16 residues.